The clone carrying this T cell receptor (beta chain) was recorded a few times. No antigen is known for it. Each CDR3 protein gets one entry after TCRdb re-called the reads with MiXCR. The sample has hundreds of thousands of distinct CDR3 sequences, about 11% seen once; the top ten hold about a tenth. These data come from a study of T cell repertoires in cytomegalovirus infection. Whole-study context: Both a matching HLA type and CMV infection were indicated by public TCR beta signatures. General study findings and limits: The ex vivo response was dominated by HLA-C-restricted CMV-specific TCR beta clonotypes.

Germline loops: CDR1 LGHNA, CDR2 YNFKEQ. This CDR3 has 13 residues. V shed 4 bases and J shed 4 bases, with 11 bases lying between them. The clonotype originates from a human donor in good health (CMV status not recorded). Some clones in this sample may be carry-over from other donors' samples. The chain has TRBV4-2 and TRBJ2-7, with a possible D match to TRBD2 (5 bases). Sequenced material: PBMCs. In nucleotides, the CDR3 is TGTGCCAGCAGCCCAGGAGCGGAGTACGAGCAGTACTTC. This encodes CASSPGAEYEQYF.